This TCR beta chain emerged from a study of blood T cell repertoires in COVID-19. Here immunoSEQ multiplex PCR was the method, and the copy in TCRdb shows in-frame clones only, minus some. The data hold roughly 100,000 clones, with roughly 84% observed a single time. From germline, CDR1 is SNHLY and CDR2 FYNNEI. The CDR3 is made up of 15 amino acids. The V segment lost 4 bases and the J segment 6 bases; nucleotides outside the gene matches: 10. This sequence was found in a human donor in a cohort sampled during active COVID-19. The sample taken for sequencing was peripheral blood. The rearrangement links TRBV2 to TRBJ2-3; 7 bases agree with TRBD2. In DNA form, the CDR3 reads TGTGCCAGCAGTGCCCTAGCGGCCGCTCCGGATACGCAGTATTTT. Amino acid sequence: CASSALAAAPDTQYF.